This TCR beta chain stems from a study of identical twins. Findings and caveats of the study: Fewer insertions characterized abundant cord blood beta clonotypes, whereas memory repertoires showed none. Those out-of-frame alpha sequences shared by twins showed an excess of low generation probability.

TCRdb ran MiXCR on the 5' RACE reads and lists one entry per CDR3 protein. The data show more than 350,000 distinct CDR3 sequences, approximately 9.1% seen once. The CDR3 extends over 14 amino acids. The trim removed 3 bases at V and 6 bases at J, leaving 7 bases unmatched. Germline loops: CDR1 DFQATT, CDR2 SNEGSKA (reference sequence). This clonotype was recorded a few times. Its specificity is not known. The V gene is TRBV20-1, the J gene TRBJ2-1, with TRBD2 matching 8 bases. Sequencing was performed on naive T cells sorted from blood. This clonotype was obtained from a woman in her forties or fifties in good health. The CDR3 DNA follows: TGCAGTGCTAGTTGGCTAGCGGGCATCAATGAGCAGTTCTTC. It codes for CSASWLAGINEQFF.